The clone carrying this T cell receptor beta chain was picked up a small number of times. Its antigen is still unknown. These data come from a study of cytomegalovirus exposure and HLA in healthy donors. Study-level background: In a previous analysis, more than 90 million unique TCR beta sequences were found from 150 million to 200 million T cells. Study-level points and caveats: Earlier findings revealed that most TCR beta V segments proved productive either about 90% or about 30% of the time.

13 Jbeta primers and 60 Vbeta primers were used for the PCR. Libraries were prepared by immunoSEQ multiplex PCR; TCRdb keeps only in-frame clonotypes and omits some of them. Among under 200,000 clones, 9.5% to 15% were seen once, and the ten largest hold roughly 7.7%. Germline V gene data show CDR1 as MDHEN and CDR2 as SYDVKM. The CDR3 runs to 12 residues. The V and J ends lost 6 bases and 15 bases respectively, with 17 bases between them. This sequence was found in a man in his forties or fifties in good health and CMV-seropositive. The gene calls are TRBV28 and TRBJ1-4; D might be TRBD1 (5 bases). Sequenced sample: PBMCs. CDR3 nucleotides: TGTGCCAGCAGAACCCCCACAGGAGAGGTGTTTTTT. Translation gives CASRTPTGEVFF.